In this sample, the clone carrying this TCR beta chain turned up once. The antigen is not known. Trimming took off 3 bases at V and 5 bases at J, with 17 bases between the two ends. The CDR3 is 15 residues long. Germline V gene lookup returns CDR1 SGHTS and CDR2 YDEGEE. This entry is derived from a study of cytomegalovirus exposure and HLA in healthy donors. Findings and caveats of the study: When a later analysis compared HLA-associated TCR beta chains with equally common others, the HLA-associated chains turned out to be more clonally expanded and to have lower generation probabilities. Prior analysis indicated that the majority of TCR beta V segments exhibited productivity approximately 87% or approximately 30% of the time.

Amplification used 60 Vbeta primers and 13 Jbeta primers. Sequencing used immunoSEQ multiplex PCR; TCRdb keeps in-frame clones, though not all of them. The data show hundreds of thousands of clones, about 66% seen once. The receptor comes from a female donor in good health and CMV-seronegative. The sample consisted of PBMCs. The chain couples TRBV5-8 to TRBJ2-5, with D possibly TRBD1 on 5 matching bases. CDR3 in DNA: TGTGCCAGCAGCTCCTGGTCGGCAGGGCTTGAGACCCAGTACTTC. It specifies CASSSWSAGLETQYF.